The next 21 T cell receptor beta chains were all read from a single sample in a study of shared clonotypes between healthy human individuals. The protocol was immunoSEQ multiplex PCR, while the TCRdb copy is restricted to in-frame clones and leaves out a portion. The sample has a few million clones; 80% to 95% are singletons. Sequencing was carried out using naive CD4+ T cells from PBMCs. The subset was: CD45RA+ positively selected. These receptors all stem from a young man in good health. Some clones in this sample may be carry-over from other donors' samples.

The V call is TRBV9, the J call TRBJ2-7; 10 positions agree with TRBD2. Trimming took 1 base from V and 4 from J; bases not matched to a gene: 5. The CDR3 length is 15 residues. Germline V gene sequence: CDR1 SGDLS, CDR2 YYNGEE. The CDR3 loop is CASSVSYSGGYEQYF. In DNA form, the CDR3 reads TGTGCCAGCAGCGTATCATATAGCGGGGGGTACGAGCAGTACTTC.

The chain has TRBV5-1 and TRBJ1-1, with D unresolved. Germline CDR1 and CDR2: SGHRS and YFSETQ. V was clipped by 2 bases and J by 1 base, with 9 bases between them. CDR3 length: 14 amino acids. The CDR3 DNA reads TGCGCCAGCAGCTTCCGGAGTACGAACACTGAAGCTTTCTTT. Amino acid sequence: CASSFRSTNTEAFF.

This chain links TRBV6-5 with TRBJ2-7; D is unresolved. Germline values: CDR1 MNHEY, CDR2 SVGAGI. The CDR3 has 15 amino acids. V lost 1 base, J lost 3 bases, and 13 bases lay in between. This chain's CDR3 is CASSYWSAEIYEQYF. The DNA of the CDR3 is TGTGCCAGCAGTTACTGGAGCGCCGAGATCTACGAGCAGTACTTC.

The CDR3 DNA follows: TGTGCCAGCAGCCAACAGGGGGACGATGGCTACACCTTC. It translates to CASSQQGDDGYTF. The chain links TRBV7-9 to TRBJ1-2, with 8 bases lining up with TRBD1. This CDR3 is 13 amino acids long. CDR1 and CDR2 (germline): SEHNR, FQNEAQ (reference sequence). With 5 bases clipped from V and 6 bases from J, the junction kept 5 bases outside the gene matches.

V and J are TRBV9 and TRBJ2-7; a weak D match, TRBD2 (5 bases). V was pared by 7 bases and J by 2 bases, with 16 bases between. CDR1 and CDR2 from the germline V gene are SGDLS and YYNGEE. This CDR3 comprises 14 residues. The CDR3 region has the DNA TGTGCCAGCGGACGAGGGCTCTCCGCCTACGAGCAGTACTTC. It is translated as CASGRGLSAYEQYF.

Comments on this clone: Other DNA sequences of this sample code for an identical CDR3. The genes are TRBV2 and TRBJ1-3; D is ambiguous. Germline V gene data show CDR1 as SNHLY and CDR2 as FYNNEI. Trimming pared 2 bases from V and 1 base from J, leaving 6 bases between. The CDR3 consists of 14 residues. CDR3 nucleotides: TGTGCCAGCAGTGAATTTGGGTCTGGAAACACCATATATTTT. Protein sequence: CASSEFGSGNTIYF.

On this clone: The sample contains more than one DNA sequence encoding this CDR3. The chain uses TRBV28 and TRBJ2-5, with D perhaps TRBD1 (6 bases). The CDR3 consists of 13 residues. CDR1 is MDHEN, CDR2 SYDVKM, per germline. The ends were cut back, 4 bases at V and 2 bases at J, with 8 bases in the middle. This CDR3 is CASSSGQQETQYF. The CDR3 DNA follows: TGTGCCAGCAGTTCTGGACAGCAAGAGACCCAGTACTTC.

The chain joins TRBV5-1 to TRBJ2-5, with D perhaps TRBD1 (6 bases). CDR1 and CDR2 from the germline V gene are SGHRS and YFSETQ. Trimming pared 4 bases from V and 1 base from J, leaving 17 bases between. The CDR3 runs 16 residues. The CDR3 bases are TGCGCCAGCAGCCCAGGAATGACAGGTTCCCAAGAGACCCAGTACTTC. Protein product: CASSPGMTGSQETQYF. The variable domain in full, with the rest retrieved from reference TRBV5-1 and TRBJ2-5, is KAGVTQTPRYLIKTRGQQVTLSCSPISGHRSVSWYQQTPGQGLQFLFEYFSETQRNKGNFPGRFSGRQFSNSRSEMNVSTLELGDSALYLCASSPGMTGSQETQYFGPGTRLLVL.

Concerning this clone: At one of its ends the junction is not consistent with the germline gene, which may arise from a read error. The V call is TRBV6-5, the J call TRBJ2-1; a weak D match, TRBD2 (6 bases). Germline assignment: CDR1 MNHEY and CDR2 SVGAGI. This CDR3 contains 15 residues. CDR3 DNA sequence: TGTGCCATCAGTAGGAGGGCCGGCTCCTACAATGAGCAGTTCTTC. As protein: CAISRRAGSYNEQFF.

The gene calls are TRBV11-3 and TRBJ2-5; 13 bases are shared with TRBD2. V trimming: 2 bases; J trimming: 4 bases; junction bases outside the gene matches: 7. Per germline, CDR1 SGHNT and CDR2 YENEEA. The length of the CDR3 is 17 residues. The CDR3 bases are TGTGCCAGCAGCTTAAGGGGACTAGCGGGAACAACAGAGACCCAGTACTTC. This codes for CASSLRGLAGTTETQYF.

The CDR3 is CAWSPLSSNQPQHF. The CDR3 region has the DNA TGTGCCTGGAGCCCCCTGAGTAGCAATCAGCCCCAGCATTTT. V usage is TRBV30 and J usage is TRBJ1-5; D is ambiguous. The germline gives CDR1 GTSNPN, CDR2 SVGIG (reference sequence). V dropped 3 bases and J dropped 0 bases, with 9 bases sitting between them. The CDR3 runs 14 residues.

V and J are TRBV28 and TRBJ1-3, with 11 bases matching TRBD1. The germline V gene has CDR1 MDHEN and CDR2 SYDVKM. J was trimmed by 5 bases and V by 5 bases; bases with no gene match: 8. This CDR3 region has 16 residues. The CDR3 DNA follows: TGTGCCAGCAGTCTTGGACAGGGGGCCTTGAGAAACACCATATATTTT. Protein: CASSLGQGALRNTIYF. The entire variable domain, with the rest obtained from reference TRBV28 and TRBJ1-3, is as follows: DVKVTQSSRYLVKRTGEKVFLECVQDMDHENMFWYRQDPGLGLRLIYFSYDVKMKEKGDIPEGYSVSREKKERFSLILESASTNQTSMYLCASSLGQGALRNTIYFGEGSWLTVV.

The chain links TRBV5-1 to TRBJ1-5; D perhaps matches TRBD1 (6 bases). The CDR3 is 15 residues long. Germline CDR1 and CDR2: SGHRS and YFSETQ. V was pared by 3 bases and J by 0 bases, with 10 bases between. The CDR3 loop is CASSSTGNSNQPQHF. The CDR3 DNA follows: TGCGCCAGCAGCTCGACAGGCAATAGCAATCAGCCCCAGCATTTT.

The genes are TRBV29-1 and TRBJ2-5, with a tentative D call TRBD2 (6 bases). The end of the DNA fits TRBJ2-7 better, so the J call may be wrong. The germline V gene has CDR1 SQVTM and CDR2 ANQGSEA. There are 12 residues in the CDR3. The CDR3 DNA reads as TGCAGCGTTAAGGACGCGGGGTACGAGCAGTACTTC. It is translated as CSVKDAGYEQYF.

This chain joins TRBV4-3 and TRBJ1-2; no firm D call. CDR1 is LGHNA and CDR2 is YSLEER in the germline V gene. The V end was cut by 0 bases, the J end by 8 bases, with 10 bases between. This CDR3 comprises 13 residues. CDR3 DNA: TGCGCCAGCAGCCAAGACCCGGGGAGAGGCTACACCTTC. Translation: CASSQDPGRGYTF.

In this sample, this clone turned up once. The chain employs TRBV9 and TRBJ2-1, with no clear D. The CDR3 has 16 amino acids. Germline lookup yields CDR1 SGDLS and CDR2 YYNGEE. V lost 4 bases and J 2 bases, leaving 16 bases between the germline ends. In DNA, the CDR3 is TGTGCCAGCAGCCGCCAGACGGCCACCGCCTACAATGAGCAGTTCTTC. Amino acid sequence: CASSRQTATAYNEQFF.

Details on this clone: Within the sample, other DNA sequences also encode this same CDR3. The V gene is TRBV30, the J gene TRBJ1-2; D is uncertain. Germline V gives CDR1 GTSNPN, CDR2 SVGIG (reference sequence). The ends were cut back, 0 bases at V and 2 bases at J, with 7 bases in the middle. CDR3 length: 13 residues. Here the CDR3 DNA reads TGTGCCTGGAGTGTCGATTCCAACTATGGCTACACCTTC. Translation gives CAWSVDSNYGYTF.

The V gene is TRBV11-2, the J gene TRBJ2-2; TRBD1 agrees at 11 bases. J gave up 4 bases and V 4 bases, and 5 bases lay outside the gene matches. This CDR3 spans 16 amino acids. CDR1 is SGHAT and CDR2 is FQNNGV in the germline V gene. The CDR3 reads CASSSGQGAVTGELFF. The DNA of the CDR3 is TGTGCCAGCAGCTCCGGACAGGGGGCTGTCACCGGGGAGCTGTTTTTT.

V usage is TRBV6-5 and J usage is TRBJ2-7, with TRBD1 matching 7 bases. From germline, CDR1 is MNHEY and CDR2 SVGAGI. Trimming removed 2 bases from V and 4 bases from J; junction bases left unmatched: 5. The CDR3 is made up of 14 amino acids. The CDR3 loop is CASSYVGTAYEQYF. DNA for the CDR3: TGTGCCAGCAGTTACGTCGGGACAGCATACGAGCAGTACTTC.

Points on this clone: This sample also contains other DNA sequences that code for the same CDR3. CDR3 in amino acids: CASSAGLGTDTQYF. The CDR3 nucleotides are TGTGCCAGCAGCGCGGGACTTGGCACAGATACGCAGTATTTT. The chain has TRBV9 and TRBJ2-3; a weak D match, TRBD2 (6 bases). The CDR3 spans 14 residues. Germline V gives CDR1 SGDLS, CDR2 YYNGEE. V lost 3 bases and J 1 base, leaving 9 bases between the germline ends.

This chain uses TRBV11-2 with TRBJ2-3; TRBD2 aligns across 9 bases. CDR3 length: 17 residues. Per the germline V gene, CDR1 is SGHAT and CDR2 is FQNNGV. V was clipped by 5 bases and J by 1 base; unmatched bases: 10. The DNA of the CDR3 is TGTGCCAGCAGCCACGCCGCTAGCGGGATAGGCACAGATACGCAGTATTTT. Encoded protein: CASSHAASGIGTDTQYF.